Sequencing of this TCR beta chain was carried out in a study of T cells expressing NK-cell markers (TCRdb year 2020). In the study overall: In sorted CD3+CD56+NKG2C+, CD3+CD56+NKG2C- and CD3+CD56-NKG2C+ T-cell subsets from about 8 donors, TCR beta-chain repertoires were profiled. Randomly selected healthy volunteers, three men and five women, were used as the eight sequenced donors. Among the eight sequenced donors, seven were HCMV-seropositive and one was HCMV-seronegative. The libraries were sequenced on Illumina HiSeq 2000/2500, MiSeq or NextSeq, producing 2 x 150 bp reads.

The CDR1 and CDR2 encoded by the germline V gene are KGHSH and LQKENI. The CDR3 has 16 amino acids, counting the end cysteine and phenylalanine. Nucleotide data are not available. On the study overall, not on this receptor specifically: In several donors, the dominant CD3+CD56+NKG2C+ clonotypes ranked among the top 10 CD8+ clonotypes, making up about 1.0-7.5% of CD8+ T cells. Whether the expanded NKG2C-expressing T cell clones were specific for HCMV antigens remained unclear. Those dominant clonotypes were again the most abundant among CD3+CD56-NKG2C+ cells in a few donors, at 28.3-60.1%.

HCMV-specific IgG was detected in serum with a commercial ELISA kit to determine HCMV serostatus. Ficoll density gradient centrifugation was used to isolate peripheral blood mononuclear cells from blood. Concerning this clonotype: Its antigen is not yet known.

TCRdb records Illumina HiSeq 2000 as the sequencer. The TCR beta cDNA libraries were made using 5'RACE template switching, a step that added both a universal primer site and unique molecular identifiers. Priming for cDNA synthesis came from the TCR beta constant segment, and two successive PCR amplification steps followed. The published analysis was carried out like this. MIGEC was used to demultiplex reads and group reads by UMI, and MiTCR was used to assemble and quantify clonotypes. To exclude erroneous sequences, only TCR cDNA sequences supported by at least two reads were retained. Downstream repertoire analysis used the tcR package, and clonotypes were matched across fractions by CDR3 nucleotide sequence plus V segment. VDJmatch was used to annotate antigen specificity against VDJdb, with one amino acid substitution in CDR3 permitted. TCRdb reprocessed the public reads and reports one entry per CDR3 protein sequence, without DNA. What appears here as the V and J calls and clone size reflects TCRdb's work, not the paper's. The table held for this sample gives more than 90,000 distinct CDR3 sequences. The top ten clones comprise 18% of the sample.

The sample taken for sequencing was blood T cells: a sorted CD56 or NKG2C T cell subset, CD4+ or CD8+ T cells, or bulk PBMC T cells (not recorded which). The rearrangement joined TRBV18 to TRBJ2-3; TCRdb outputs TRBD1, but without DNA this stays unchecked. This receptor was obtained from a woman between 18 and 70 years old in good health. The CDR3 has the sequence CASSPSGSQGADTQYF. The CDR3 plus the reference TRBV18 and TRBJ2-3 genes for the other parts give the full variable domain: NAGVMQNPRHLVRRRGQEARLRCSPMKGHSHVYWYRQLPEEGLKFMVYLQKENIIDESGMPKERFSAEFPKEGPSILRIQQVVRGDSAAYFCASSPSGSQGADTQYFGPGTRLTVL.